This T cell receptor beta chain is drawn from a study of radiation and T cells in renal cell carcinoma (TCRdb year 2020). Study-level background: The samples were obtained from a clinical trial, where primary renal cell carcinomas were treated with 15 Gy stereotactic body radiation therapy and then removed by nephrectomy 4 weeks afterward. Across all 53 samples, under 5,000,000 unique CDR3 nucleotide sequences encoding roughly 2.7 million unique CDR3 amino acid sequences were identified. In total, about 51 samples underwent TCR beta sequencing: around 25 tumors plus 27 peripheral blood samples. Study-wide findings and limitations: Because the trial had a single-armed design, the trial could not examine how radiation dose or scheduling affected the TCR repertoire. Blood repertoire dynamics were not followed beyond 4 weeks after treatment. In blood, the top tumor clonotypes increased between baseline and 2 weeks post-radiation and then shrank by 4 weeks, which suggests that tumor-resident clones expanded only transiently. Because no pretreatment tumor biopsies were available, whether clonotypes were present in the tumor at baseline could not be determined.

Following the manufacturer's recommendations, the immunoSEQ kit was used to generate TCR beta libraries from genomic DNA. For library preparation, a first multiplex PCR was performed with proprietary primers, followed by a second PCR in which unique barcodes were added, and bead cleanups were performed after each round. A positive control reaction and a negative control reaction, both provided in the kit, were run with every batch of samples. The final libraries underwent checking on an Agilent 4200 TapeStation D1000 ScreenTape, volumetric pooling, and quantification by qPCR. Sequencing ran on an Illumina NextSeq500 with a MidOutput 150-cycle cartridge, using 156 Read1 and 15 Index1 cycles with kit custom primers. The pooled library was loaded at 1.0 pM, and about 19% PhiX control was spiked in. In the paper's pipeline: Vendor-processed data were analyzed in R, with a clonotype defined as all T cells sharing the same CDR3 nucleotide sequence. In the clone abundance analyses, frequencies in each sample were normalized to that sample's 10,000 most abundant clones. Public T cell clones, which averaged fewer than five per sample, were removed prior to analysis. Tumor-enriched clonotypes and baseline blood-enriched clonotypes were defined as those with an abundance difference of at least 32-fold between compartments. A beta-binomial differential abundance model was used to identify clonotypes that were expanded or contracted between blood time points. Tumor-blood repertoire similarity was measured with the Baroni-Urbani and Buser coefficient, and group comparisons used two-tailed Wilcoxon tests in R. TCRdb's version of the immuneACCESS table is confined to in-frame rearrangements and falls short of the full clone set. An unresolved V gene accounts for under half of the shortfall where checked; the remainder is of unknown origin. That table furnishes V, J and clone size, whereas the DNA furnished D and trimming. The sample table contains some 150,000 clones; only one count was recorded for 87% of them. Under 15% of the sample is held by the ten biggest clonotypes.

V is reduced by 3 bases and J by 3 bases, leaving a spacing of 11 bases between them. The CDR3 has 14 amino acids, counting the end cysteine and phenylalanine. Only the CDR3 DNA stays, 42 bases, in frame from base 1. Sequences MNHNS (CDR1) and SASEGT (CDR2) are obtained from the germline V gene. According to the study, the label for this sample's time point signals: blood 2 weeks post-SBRT. Interpreted using the paper, the treatment or condition label stands for: 15 Gy SBRT to primary tumor, nephrectomy 4 weeks later. To follow tumor-enriched clonotypes, peripheral blood was collected serially from radiation-treated patients at baseline and again at 2 weeks and 4 weeks after SBRT. All patients had renal cell carcinoma with clear cell pathology. The QIAamp DNA Blood Mini Kit (Qiagen) was used to prepare genomic DNA for TCR sequencing. The analyses included just those samples that passed every quality control check.

As for this clone: Its target antigen remains unknown. No much larger clone exists at a distance of one base, and base qualities are not known.

Sequences were derived from blood, sampled from a patient whose treatment included radiotherapy and nephrectomy. Here the chain combines TRBV6-1 and TRBJ1-2; TRBD1 is perhaps the D gene, given 6 matching bases. This clonotype was sampled from a woman in her 50s with renal cell carcinoma. The nucleotide sequence reads as follows: TGTGCCAGCAGTGACAGGGGTTGGGACTATGGCTACACCTTC. It specifies CASSDRGWDYGYTF.